The 25 T cell receptor beta chains given below trace back to one sample, sequenced in a study of blood T cells in healthy people across ages. A sample-barcoded 5' primer and a J-beta primer mix were used in a second PCR of roughly 7 to 12 cycles. MiXCR was run by TCRdb on the 5' RACE reads, yielding one entry per CDR3 protein. The table shows about 1.8 million distinct CDR3 sequences, with roughly 50% occurring only once. Sequenced input: blood. All receptors come from a woman in her thirties or forties in good health.

This clonotype was detected only a few times. The chain recombines TRBV6-1 with TRBJ2-5; D gene uncertain. This CDR3 has 13 amino acids. Germline lookup yields CDR1 MNHNS and CDR2 SASEGT. Deletions cut 0 bases from V and 5 bases from J, with 7 bases between. The CDR3 protein is CASSEAPQETQYF. The DNA of the CDR3 is TGTGCCAGCAGTGAAGCACCCCAGGAGACCCAGTACTTC.

The chain employs TRBV7-2 and TRBJ1-2, with D uncertain. Germline V gene lookup returns CDR1 SGHTA and CDR2 FQGNSA. CDR3 length equals 18 residues. With 2 bases removed from V and 2 bases from J, the gap between germline ends came to 21 bases. The CDR3 reads CASSLKVMGGLENYGYTF. DNA of the CDR3: TGTGCCAGCAGCTTAAAAGTCATGGGAGGGCTAGAGAACTATGGCTACACCTTC.

CDR3 protein: CASSLGWDFNTDTQYF. CDR3 DNA sequence: TGTGCCAGCAGCTTAGGGTGGGACTTTAACACAGATACGCAGTATTTT. V is TRBV7-2 and J is TRBJ2-3; D may be TRBD2 (6 bases). Germline CDR1 and CDR2: SGHTA and FQGNSA. The ends were cut back, 1 base at V and 2 bases at J, with 13 bases in the middle. This CDR3 spans 16 amino acids.

The chain links TRBV6-5 to TRBJ2-3; TRBD2 aligns across 14 bases. V dropped 6 bases and J dropped 7; count of bases not matched to a gene: 6. CDR1 and CDR2 from the germline V gene are MNHEY and SVGAGI. The length of the CDR3 is 15 residues. CDR3 DNA sequence: TGTGCCAGCAGCACCGGGACTAGCGGGGGCTATACGCAGTATTTT. Its translation is CASSTGTSGGYTQYF.

This clonotype was observed at least ten times. This rearrangement joins TRBV29-1 to TRBJ2-7, with D tentatively TRBD1 or TRBD2 (5 bases each). Germline V gene sequence: CDR1 SQVTM, CDR2 ANQGSEA. V was cut by 8 bases and J by 5 bases, with 16 bases left in between. The CDR3 has 12 residues. CDR3 DNA: TGCAGCCATGCCGGGGACGGGGACGAGCAGTACTTC. Its translation is CSHAGDGDEQYF.

The J gene is TRBJ1-1, the V gene TRBV4-1, with 9 bases that match TRBD1. The CDR3 extends over 16 amino acids. V shed 2 bases, J shed 5 bases, and the junction held 9 bases outside the gene matches. Germline values: CDR1 MGHRA, CDR2 YSYEKL. The CDR3: CASSQTPGQGSTEAFF. CDR3 coding DNA: TGCGCCAGCAGCCAAACTCCCGGACAGGGGTCTACTGAAGCTTTCTTT.

The rearrangement links TRBV29-1 to TRBJ1-1, with 7 positions matching TRBD1. The CDR3 has 15 amino acids. CDR1 is SQVTM and CDR2 is ANQGSEA in the germline V gene. The trim removed 5 bases at V and 3 bases at J, leaving 12 bases unmatched. This CDR3 reads CSVNPSTGTDTEAFF. CDR3 nucleotide sequence: TGCAGCGTTAACCCCTCGACAGGGACGGACACTGAAGCTTTCTTT.

The genes are TRBV29-1 and TRBJ2-1; tentatively, D is TRBD1 (6 bases). Germline V gene data show CDR1 as SQVTM and CDR2 as ANQGSEA. The CDR3 is 13 amino acids. Trimming took 7 bases from V and 2 from J, leaving 12 bases between them. The chain's CDR3 is CSAADRTYNEQFF. Here the CDR3 DNA reads TGCAGCGCGGCGGACAGAACCTACAATGAGCAGTTCTTC.

V and J are TRBV7-2 and TRBJ2-1, with TRBD2 matching 13 bases. Germline lookup yields CDR1 SGHTA and CDR2 FQGNSA. J was trimmed by 0 bases and V by 6 bases; bases with no gene match: 14. The CDR3 spans 20 residues. DNA for the CDR3: TGTGCCAGCAGTTTCCGTCCGGGGACTAGCGGGGTTAGCTCCTACAATGAGCAGTTCTTC. This encodes CASSFRPGTSGVSSYNEQFF. The full variable domain, rest sourced from reference TRBV7-2 and TRBJ2-1, is GAGVSQSPSNKVTEKGKDVELRCDPISGHTALYWYRQSLGQGLEFLIYFQGNSAPDKSGLPSDRFSAERTGGSVSTLTIQRTQQEDSAVYLCASSFRPGTSGVSSYNEQFFGPGTRLTVL.

This clonotype was seen more than once but under ten times. This chain connects TRBV20-1 to TRBJ2-4; D might be TRBD1 (6 bases). Trimming shortened V by 6 bases and J by 2 bases, and 17 bases separated the two germline ends. The CDR3 has 15 residues. Germline-derived CDR1 and CDR2 are DFQATT and SNEGSKA (reference sequence). The CDR3 loop reads CSARYRESTKNIQYF. In DNA form, the CDR3 reads TGCAGTGCCAGGTACAGGGAGTCGACCAAAAACATTCAGTACTTC.

The gene calls are TRBV11-3 and TRBJ2-5; D is uncertain. V was cut by 1 base and J by 2 bases, with 11 bases left in between. There are 15 residues in the CDR3. CDR1 is SGHNT and CDR2 is YENEEA in the germline V gene. CDR3 residues: CASSLGRVGQETQYF. In DNA form, the CDR3 reads TGTGCCAGCAGCTTAGGCCGCGTGGGGCAAGAGACCCAGTACTTC.

The chain recombines TRBV10-3 with TRBJ2-1; D gene ambiguous. The CDR3 has 13 residues. V was trimmed by 4 bases and J by 5 bases, leaving 9 bases between them. Germline CDR1 and CDR2: ENHRY and SYGVKD. The CDR3 coding sequence is TGTGCCATCAGTGGTCTAATTGACAATGAGCAGTTCTTC. Encoded protein: CAISGLIDNEQFF.

This clonotype was seen a few times. The V and J genes are TRBV20-1 and TRBJ2-3; 8 bases are a match to TRBD1. V shed 5 bases and J 3 bases; nucleotides not matched to a gene: 4. The V gene's germline CDR1 is DFQATT and CDR2 SNEGSKA (reference sequence). The CDR3 loop spans 13 amino acids. The CDR3 DNA sequence: TGCAGTGCTCTCCAGGGGGCTACAGATACGCAGTATTTT. Translating it yields CSALQGATDTQYF.

V usage is TRBV5-6 and J usage is TRBJ2-4; TRBD2 might be the D (5 bases). The J call may not be correct, given that the DNA end is closer to TRBJ2-7. The CDR3 is made up of 15 amino acids. Germline V gives CDR1 SGHDT, CDR2 YYEEEE. In nucleotides, the CDR3 is TGTGCCAGCAGCTTGGTAGCGTTGGGTGGAAGCGAGCAGTACTTC. Protein product: CASSLVALGGSEQYF.

The J gene is TRBJ2-1, the V gene TRBV19; possible D gene TRBD2, 7 bases. This CDR3 has 15 residues. Germline lookup yields CDR1 LNHDA and CDR2 SQIVND (reference sequence). Trimming left V 4 bases short and J 6 bases short, with 16 bases between. CDR3 sequence: CASSRGGAKSNEQFF. CDR3 DNA: TGTGCCAGTAGTAGGGGGGGGGCCAAGTCCAATGAGCAGTTCTTC.

The count of this clonotype is one. The J gene is TRBJ2-3, the V gene TRBV6-2 or TRBV6-3; TRBD2 agrees at 13 bases. CDR3 length equals 18 residues. J lost 6 bases, V lost 2 bases, and 11 bases had no gene match. Germline values: CDR1 MNHEY, CDR2 SVGEGT. CDR3: CASSYRLGTSGNRDTQYF. In nucleotides, the CDR3 is TGTGCCAGCAGTTACCGTCTCGGGACTAGCGGGAATCGGGATACGCAGTATTTT.

This CDR3 reads CASSQGLTGGIHEQYF. The CDR3 bases are TGCGCCAGCAGCCAAGGGCTGACAGGGGGTATCCACGAGCAGTACTTC. The V call is TRBV4-3, the J call TRBJ2-7, with TRBD1 identical over 9 bases. V lost 1 base and J lost 5; bases outside the gene matches: 9. The CDR3 contains 16 residues. The germline gives CDR1 LGHNA, CDR2 YSLEER.

The rearrangement joins TRBV4-3 to TRBJ2-1; 9 bases align to TRBD2. The CDR3 length is 15 residues. CDR1 and CDR2 from the germline V gene are LGHNA and YSLEER. The V and J ends lost 2 bases and 7 bases, in that order; junction bases with no gene match: 6. Here the CDR3 DNA reads TGCGCCAGCAGCCAATCTGCGGGGGGGCCGAATGAGCAGTTCTTC. This encodes CASSQSAGGPNEQFF.

For this clonotype: A junction boundary mismatches the germline segment, possibly from a read error. The chain combines TRBV7-9 with TRBJ2-1; the D gene is possibly TRBD1 (6 bases). The CDR3 length is 12 residues. Germline V gene data show CDR1 as SEHNR and CDR2 as FQNEAQ (reference sequence). As DNA, the CDR3 is TGTGCCAGCAGCCCGAGGGACAATGGGCAGTTCTTC. Encoded protein: CASSPRDNGQFF.

This rearrangement joins TRBV28 to TRBJ2-5, with 9 bases that match TRBD1. CDR3 length equals 18 residues. V shed 5 bases and J 1 base; nucleotides not matched to a gene: 14. The germline CDR1 and CDR2 sequences are MDHEN and SYDVKM. CDR3 amino acids: CASSPPHPGQGSQETQYF. Here the CDR3 DNA reads TGTGCCAGCAGTCCCCCTCATCCGGGACAGGGAAGCCAAGAGACCCAGTACTTC. Filled out from reference TRBV28 and TRBJ2-5, the complete variable domain reads DVKVTQSSRYLVKRTGEKVFLECVQDMDHENMFWYRQDPGLGLRLIYFSYDVKMKEKGDIPEGYSVSREKKERFSLILESASTNQTSMYLCASSPPHPGQGSQETQYFGPGTRLLVL.

V gene TRBV10-3 combines with J gene TRBJ2-5; D call uncertain. Trimming removed 6 bases from V and 1 base from J, with 9 bases in between. Germline loops: CDR1 ENHRY, CDR2 SYGVKD. The CDR3 covers 13 residues. The CDR3 here is CAISGSIQETQYF. CDR3 bases: TGTGCCATCAGCGGCTCCATCCAAGAGACCCAGTACTTC.

This clonotype was seen a handful of times. The chain carries TRBV5-1 and TRBJ2-5, with 7 bases matching TRBD2. V shed 4 bases and J 1 base; nucleotides not matched to a gene: 10. The CDR3 contains 16 residues. CDR1 and CDR2 from the germline V gene are SGHRS and YFSETQ. The CDR3 coding sequence is TGCGCCAGCAGCCCCGGGGGGACTGGATCCCAAGAGACCCAGTACTTC. This sequence encodes CASSPGGTGSQETQYF.

This clonotype has a handful of counts. The V call is TRBV13, the J call TRBJ2-3, with 10 bases lining up with TRBD1. Germline assignment: CDR1 PRHDT and CDR2 FYEKMQ (reference sequence). The CDR3 consists of 16 residues. The V and J ends lost 8 bases and 6 bases, in that order; junction bases with no gene match: 14. CDR3 loop: CASSPGTGEFFDTQYF. The DNA for the CDR3 is TGTGCCAGCTCTCCCGGGACAGGGGAATTTTTTGATACGCAGTATTTT.

The V call is TRBV6-5, the J call TRBJ2-3; 10 nucleotides agree with TRBD2. The CDR3 loop spans 16 amino acids. The germline gives CDR1 MNHEY, CDR2 SVGAGI. The junction had 8 bases not matched to a gene; V was cut back by 6 bases and J by 2 bases. Written as DNA, the CDR3 is TGTGCCAGCAGACAAACTAGCGGGGCCATCACAGATACGCAGTATTTT. Its protein product is CASRQTSGAITDTQYF.

The J gene is TRBJ2-1, the V gene TRBV11-1; TRBD2 is a possible D gene (6 bases). The germline CDR1 and CDR2 sequences are SGHAT and FQDESV (reference sequence). Deletions cut 3 bases from V and 15 bases from J, with 12 bases between. There are 11 residues in the CDR3. The CDR3 bases are TGTGCCAGCAGCTTGTCGGGACTTCGGTTCTTC. Protein sequence: CASSLSGLRFF.